One sample yielded the 20 T cell receptor beta chains listed below, sequenced in a study of T cells of healthy individuals. TCRdb re-called the 5' RACE reads with MiXCR, one entry per CDR3 protein. The sample yields 53,000 or so distinct CDR3 sequences, roughly 15% seen once. Receptor source: a human donor in good health.

This clonotype was recorded at least ten times. The chain employs TRBV20-1 and TRBJ2-7; a possible D gene is TRBD1 (6 bases). The CDR3 is 16 residues long. Trimming removed 3 bases at V and 2 bases at J, with 20 bases between. Germline V CDR1 and CDR2: DFQATT, SNEGSKA (reference sequence). The chain's CDR3 is CSARPDRYKFPYEQYF. The CDR3 bases are TGCAGTGCTAGGCCAGACAGGTACAAATTCCCCTACGAGCAGTACTTC.

This clonotype was seen at least ten times. V gene TRBV28 combines with J gene TRBJ2-5; no reliable D call. CDR1 is MDHEN and CDR2 is SYDVKM in the germline V gene. CDR3 length: 12 amino acids. Trimming cost V 3 bases and J 6 bases, with 8 bases left between them. Written as DNA, the CDR3 is TGTGCCAGCAGTTTGAGTCAGCAGACCCAGTACTTC. Translation gives CASSLSQQTQYF.

This clonotype was detected only a few times. V is TRBV7-7 and J is TRBJ2-5; 7 positions agree with TRBD2. Germline-derived CDR1 and CDR2 are SSHAT and FNYEAQ (reference sequence). CDR3 length: 15 residues. After removal of 5 bases from V and 3 bases from J, the junction contained 9 bases not matched to a gene. CDR3 nucleotides: TGTGCCAGCAGCCCCGCGGGGGAGCCCGAAGAGACCCAGTACTTC. Its protein is CASSPAGEPEETQYF.

This clonotype was seen more than once but under ten times. The chain recombines TRBV4-3 with TRBJ2-2; D not resolved. Trimming shortened V by 2 bases and J by 0 bases, and 10 bases separated the two germline ends. Germline CDR1 and CDR2: LGHNA and YSLEER. The CDR3 sequence is 16 residues long. Written as DNA, the CDR3 is TGCGCCAGCAGCCAACAACAACTTGCGAACACCGGGGAGCTGTTTTTT. Translation gives CASSQQQLANTGELFF.

This clonotype was counted only a few times. The chain employs TRBV29-1 and TRBJ2-1; 10 bases are a match to TRBD2. Germline-derived CDR1 and CDR2 are SQVTM and ANQGSEA. This CDR3 is built from 14 residues. With 6 bases clipped from V and 7 bases from J, the junction kept 9 bases outside the gene matches. The DNA of the CDR3 is TGCAGCGTCCTCCTAGCGGGAGCACGGAATGAGCAGTTCTTC. Protein sequence: CSVLLAGARNEQFF.

This clonotype was counted only a few times. This rearrangement joins TRBV20-1 to TRBJ2-4; TRBD2 matches 10 bases. CDR3 length: 17 amino acids. CDR1 and CDR2 from the germline V gene are DFQATT and SNEGSKA (reference sequence). The V gene end was trimmed by 5 bases and the J gene end by 1 base; junction bases not matched to a gene: 11. The CDR3: CSASSSGRGTAKNIQYF. The CDR3 DNA reads as TGCAGTGCTTCCTCTAGCGGGAGAGGGACCGCCAAAAACATTCAGTACTTC.

In its sample, this clonotype was seen a few times. The chain has TRBV19 and TRBJ2-5, with 9 bases identical to TRBD1. The germline CDR1 and CDR2 sequences are LNHDA and SQIVND (reference sequence). The CDR3 is made up of 15 amino acids. V was pared by 3 bases and J by 0 bases, with 2 bases of the junction left unmatched. Written as DNA, the CDR3 is TGTGCCAGTAGTATGGGACAGGGATACCAAGAGACCCAGTACTTC. Translation: CASSMGQGYQETQYF.

There are many counts of this clonotype. J is TRBJ2-2 and V is TRBV7-8; 7 bases are shared with TRBD2. This CDR3 has 15 amino acids. The V gene end was trimmed by 1 base and the J gene end by 4 bases; junction bases not matched to a gene: 3. Germline CDR1 and CDR2: SGHVS and FQNEAQ. CDR3 protein: CASSLDGRPTGELFF. In nucleotides, the CDR3 is TGTGCCAGCAGCTTAGACGGGAGGCCCACCGGGGAGCTGTTTTTT.

This chain connects TRBV4-3 to TRBJ2-3; D remains ambiguous. The CDR3 sequence is 12 residues long. Germline CDR1 is LGHNA and CDR2 is YSLEER. The V gene lost 6 bases and the J gene lost 2 bases, with 6 bases spanning the gap. This CDR3 is CASRGNTDTQYF. DNA of the CDR3: TGCGCCAGCAGAGGAAACACAGATACGCAGTATTTT.

Ten or more counts support this clonotype. The chain carries TRBV29-1 and TRBJ1-2, with D perhaps TRBD1 (6 bases). The CDR3 contains 14 residues. Looked up from germline, CDR1 is SQVTM and CDR2 is ANQGSEA. Between the trimmed V and J ends, which lost 4 bases and 4 bases, there was a span of 16 bases. The CDR3 DNA follows: TGCAGCGTTGGGGCAGGGGTAGCGTCCTATGGCTACACCTTC. The encoded protein is CSVGAGVASYGYTF.

This clonotype has a count of ten or more. The rearrangement joins TRBV2 to TRBJ2-7, with 10 positions matching TRBD2. The CDR3 sequence is 15 residues long. The V segment lost 3 bases and the J segment 6 bases; nucleotides outside the gene matches: 8. The germline V gene encodes CDR1 SNHLY and CDR2 FYNNEI. The CDR3 protein is CASSDRRVAGGEQYF. The CDR3 nucleotides read TGTGCCAGCAGTGACAGGAGGGTAGCGGGAGGCGAGCAGTACTTC.

CDR3 in amino acids: CASSGHSGSNTGELFF. The CDR3 nucleotides are TGTGCCAGCAGCGGACATAGCGGGAGTAACACCGGGGAGCTGTTTTTT. The chain employs TRBV6-4 and TRBJ2-2; 9 bases align to TRBD2. CDR1 is MRHNA and CDR2 is SNTAGT in the germline V gene. The CDR3 consists of 16 residues. After removal of 6 bases from V and 2 bases from J, the junction contained 7 bases not matched to a gene.

This clonotype occurred many times. The chain links TRBV19 to TRBJ1-2, with D tentatively TRBD1 (5 bases). The CDR3 spans 11 residues. The V end was cut by 5 bases, the J end by 8 bases, with 9 bases between. CDR1 LNHDA and CDR2 SQIVND come from the germline V gene (reference sequence). The DNA of the CDR3 is TGTGCCAGTAGTGGGGGGGAAGGCTACACCTTC. Residues: CASSGGEGYTF.

The chain has TRBV7-2 and TRBJ2-2, with D unclear. The V gene's germline CDR1 is SGHTA and CDR2 FQGNSA. The CDR3 loop spans 15 amino acids. V was clipped by 2 bases and J by 5 bases, with 12 bases between them. The CDR3 loop is CASSLLTQGTGELFF. The CDR3 nucleotides read TGTGCCAGCAGCTTATTAACCCAAGGGACCGGGGAGCTGTTTTTT.

Here the CDR3 DNA reads TGTGCCAGCAGCTCTCCGGGACTAGCGAGCACCGGGGAGCTGTTTTTT. This codes for CASSSPGLASTGELFF. The chain links TRBV7-9 to TRBJ2-2; 10 bases agree with TRBD2. In germline, CDR1 is SEHNR, CDR2 FQNEAQ (reference sequence). CDR3 length: 16 amino acids. V was pared by 4 bases and J by 4 bases, with 6 bases of the junction left unmatched.

This clonotype has ten or more counts. The genes are TRBV5-1 and TRBJ2-7; D call uncertain. Deletions cut 4 bases from V and 3 bases from J, with 14 bases between. Germline V CDR1 and CDR2: SGHRS, YFSETQ. The CDR3 covers 14 residues. Written as DNA, the CDR3 is TGCGCCAGCAGCGATAGGGAACGGAACTACGAGCAGTACTTC. Protein: CASSDRERNYEQYF.

V usage is TRBV4-3 and J usage is TRBJ1-5; TRBD1 matches at 10 bases. The CDR3 has 15 residues. V lost 0 bases to trimming and J lost 5 bases; unmatched junction nucleotides: 1. CDR1 and CDR2 (germline): LGHNA, YSLEER. Written as DNA, the CDR3 is TGCGCCAGCAGCCAAGATGGGACAGGGGATCAGCCCCAGCATTTT. This encodes CASSQDGTGDQPQHF.

This clonotype was found many times. The chain employs TRBV18 and TRBJ1-1, with 8 bases identical to TRBD1. Germline CDR1 reads KGHSH; CDR2 reads LQKENI. V lost 3 bases to trimming and J lost 2 bases; unmatched junction nucleotides: 8. CDR3 length equals 16 residues. CDR3 region: CASSPKIQGANTEAFF. For the CDR3, the DNA is TGTGCCAGCTCACCTAAAATTCAGGGGGCAAACACTGAAGCTTTCTTT.

The chain couples TRBV5-1 to TRBJ2-1; D remains ambiguous. Trimming took 4 bases from V and 5 from J, leaving 10 bases between them. This CDR3 contains 13 residues. Germline-derived CDR1 and CDR2 are SGHRS and YFSETQ. The CDR3 DNA is TGCGCCAGCAGCCCAGATGGAGACAATGAGCAGTTCTTC. This codes for CASSPDGDNEQFF.

The genes are TRBV6-2 or TRBV6-3 and TRBJ1-1; tentatively, D is TRBD1 (5 bases). Trimming pared 6 bases from V and 5 bases from J, leaving 13 bases between. Germline V lookup: CDR1 MNHEY, CDR2 SVGEGT. There are 13 residues in the CDR3. The CDR3 protein is CASSRGAWTEAFF. In nucleotides, the CDR3 is TGTGCCAGCAGCCGCGGGGCTTGGACTGAAGCTTTCTTT.